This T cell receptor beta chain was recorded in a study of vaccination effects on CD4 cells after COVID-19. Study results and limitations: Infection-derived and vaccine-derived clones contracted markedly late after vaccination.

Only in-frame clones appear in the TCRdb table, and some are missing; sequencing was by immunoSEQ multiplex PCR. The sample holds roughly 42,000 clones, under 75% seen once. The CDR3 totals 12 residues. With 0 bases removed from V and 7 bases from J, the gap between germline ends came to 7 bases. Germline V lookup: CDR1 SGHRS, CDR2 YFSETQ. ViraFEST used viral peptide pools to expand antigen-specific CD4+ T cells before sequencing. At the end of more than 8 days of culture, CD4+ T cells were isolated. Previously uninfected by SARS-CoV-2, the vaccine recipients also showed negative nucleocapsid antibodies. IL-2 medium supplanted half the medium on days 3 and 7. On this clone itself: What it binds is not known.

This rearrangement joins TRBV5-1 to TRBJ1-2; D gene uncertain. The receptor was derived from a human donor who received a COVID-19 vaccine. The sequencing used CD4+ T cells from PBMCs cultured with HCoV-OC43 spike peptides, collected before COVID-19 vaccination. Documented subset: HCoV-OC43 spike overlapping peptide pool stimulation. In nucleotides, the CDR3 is TGCGCCAGCAGCTTGGGACAAGCTGGCTACACCTTC. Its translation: CASSLGQAGYTF.